This TCR beta chain was documented in a study of shared clonotypes between healthy human individuals. Germline-derived CDR1 and CDR2 are MNHNY and SVGAGI (reference sequence). CDR3 length: 16 amino acids. The trim removed 6 bases at V and 6 bases at J, leaving 15 bases unmatched. It was at deep level that the assay was run. The method was immunoSEQ multiplex PCR; TCRdb's version includes in-frame clones alone and lacks a portion of them. The sample has about 2.1 million clones, 85% to 95% seen once. In regard to this clone: Antigen specificity is unknown.

Selected positively for CCR7 and CD45RO-negative, naive CD8 cells excluded terminally differentiated effector memory CD45RA+ cells. The donor population consisted of healthy HIV-negative adults with no recent acute infections or vaccinations. Study findings and constraints: Investigators collected only blood, and repertoires in tissues likely differ. A handful of donors shared 4.5% to 6.5% of their naive CD4 clonotypes.

V gene TRBV6-6 combines with J gene TRBJ2-7; 9 bases are shared with TRBD2. The receptor's source is a man aged 18 to 29 in good health. Some clones in this sample may be carry-over from other donors' samples. Sequences were obtained from naive CD8+ T cells from PBMCs. The CDR3 here is CASSQQAGLATSEQYF. The DNA of the CDR3 is TGTGCCAGCAGCCAACAGGCGGGACTAGCAACGAGCGAGCAGTACTTC.